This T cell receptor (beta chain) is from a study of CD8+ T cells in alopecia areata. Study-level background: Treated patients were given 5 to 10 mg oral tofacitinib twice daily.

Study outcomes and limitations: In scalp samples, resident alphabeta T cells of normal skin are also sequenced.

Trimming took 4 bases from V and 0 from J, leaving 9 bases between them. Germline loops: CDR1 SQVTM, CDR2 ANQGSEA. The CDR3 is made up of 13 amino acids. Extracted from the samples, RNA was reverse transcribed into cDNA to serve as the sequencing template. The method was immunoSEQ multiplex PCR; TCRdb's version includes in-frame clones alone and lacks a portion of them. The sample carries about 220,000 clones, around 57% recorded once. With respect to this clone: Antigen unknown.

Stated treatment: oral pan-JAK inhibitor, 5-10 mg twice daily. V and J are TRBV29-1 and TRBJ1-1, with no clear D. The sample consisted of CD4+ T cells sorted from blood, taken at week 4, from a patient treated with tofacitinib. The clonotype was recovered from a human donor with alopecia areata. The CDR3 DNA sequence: TGCAGCGTTGGCGGGAACATGAACACTGAAGCTTTCTTT. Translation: CSVGGNMNTEAFF.